The TCR beta chain described here comes from a study of CXCR3-negative and CXCR3-positive naive CD8 T cells. Carrying UMI labels, the TRB cDNA libraries were prepared through 5' RACE. TCRdb reprocessed the 5' RACE reads and reports one entry per CDR3 protein, with no DNA. The sample data list roughly 41,000 distinct CDR3 sequences. Note on this clonotype: Its antigen is not known.

Study-wide results and limits: Similar TRBV-TRBJ gene usage was seen in naive CXCR3-negative and CXCR3-positive cells, but not in memory cells. Similarly elevated diversity marked both naive subsets, with memory CD8+ cells showing far lower diversity.

CDR3 length: 13 residues. The source is a human donor in good health. Some clones in this sample may be carry-over from other donors' samples. The J gene is TRBJ2-1, the V gene TRBV12-3 or TRBV12-4. Sequenced material: memory CD8+ T cells from blood. The CDR3 region is CASSPYFYNEQFF.